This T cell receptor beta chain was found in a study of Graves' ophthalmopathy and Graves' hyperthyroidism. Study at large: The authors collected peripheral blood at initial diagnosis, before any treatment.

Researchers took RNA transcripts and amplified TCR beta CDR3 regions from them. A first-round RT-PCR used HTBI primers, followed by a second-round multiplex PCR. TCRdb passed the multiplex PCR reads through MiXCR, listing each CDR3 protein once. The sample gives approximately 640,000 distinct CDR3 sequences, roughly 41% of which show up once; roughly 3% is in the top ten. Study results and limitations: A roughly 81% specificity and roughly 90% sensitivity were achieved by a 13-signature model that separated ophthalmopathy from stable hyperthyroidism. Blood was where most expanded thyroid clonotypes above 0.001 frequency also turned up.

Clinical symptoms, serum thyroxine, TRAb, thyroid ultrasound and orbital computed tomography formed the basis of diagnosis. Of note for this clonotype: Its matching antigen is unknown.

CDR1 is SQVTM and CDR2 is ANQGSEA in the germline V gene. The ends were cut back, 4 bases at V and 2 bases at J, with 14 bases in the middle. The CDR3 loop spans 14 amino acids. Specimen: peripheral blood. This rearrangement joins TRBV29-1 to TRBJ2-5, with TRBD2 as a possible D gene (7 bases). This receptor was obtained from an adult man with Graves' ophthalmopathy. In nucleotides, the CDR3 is TGCAGCGTTGTCAAAGGGGGAGGGCAAGAGACCCAGTACTTC. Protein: CSVVKGGGQETQYF.